The present entry profiles one T cell receptor beta chain with its context. The target antigen is unknown. CDR1 LNHDA and CDR2 SQIVND come from the germline V gene (reference sequence). The CDR3 is 13 amino acids. Trimming took off 5 bases at V and 5 bases at J, with 9 bases between the two ends. This record belongs to a study of cytomegalovirus exposure and HLA in healthy donors. Study-wide findings and caveats: Researchers left out some V segments, among them TRBV6-2 and TRBV6-3, as indistinguishable.

In the PCR, 60 Vbeta and 13 Jbeta primers were used. Some clones are missing from TCRdb's copy, which holds only in-frame ones; the method was immunoSEQ multiplex PCR. The data hold around 210,000 clones, with 65% to 85% observed a single time. V is TRBV19 and J is TRBJ2-2; TRBD1 is a possible D gene (5 bases). This TCR was sampled from a man in his fifties in good health and CMV-seronegative. The sample consisted of PBMCs. The CDR3 loop reads CASSQRGTGELFF. CDR3 nucleotide sequence: TGTGCCAGTAGTCAAAGGGGAACCGGGGAGCTGTTTTTT. The complete variable domain, with remaining parts taken from reference TRBV19 and TRBJ2-2, reads DGGITQSPKYLFRKEGQNVTLSCEQNLNHDAMYWYRQDPGQGLRLIYYSQIVNDFQKGDIAEGYSVSREKKESFPLTVTSAQKNPTAFYLCASSQRGTGELFFGEGSRLTVL.